What follows is one TCR beta chain and its context. The data were obtained in a study of cytomegalovirus exposure and HLA in healthy donors. Likely unrecorded immune exposures existed in these nominally healthy donors. Primers included in the PCR were 60 Vbeta and 13 Jbeta primers. Assay: immunoSEQ multiplex PCR; the TCRdb copy retains only in-frame clones and omits some. The sample has under 200,000 clones, approximately 80% seen once. Trimming took off 4 bases at V and 1 base at J, with 11 bases between the two ends. This CDR3 has 15 amino acids. Germline V gene data show CDR1 as MNHNY and CDR2 as SVGAGI (reference sequence).

The sample taken for sequencing was PBMCs. The receptor was derived from a woman between 50 and 59 years old in good health and CMV-seronegative. This sequence joins TRBV6-6 and TRBJ1-3; unclear D gene. CDR3: CASSFPYSSGNTIYF. The CDR3, as DNA: TGTGCCAGCAGTTTCCCGTACTCTTCTGGAAACACCATATATTTT.